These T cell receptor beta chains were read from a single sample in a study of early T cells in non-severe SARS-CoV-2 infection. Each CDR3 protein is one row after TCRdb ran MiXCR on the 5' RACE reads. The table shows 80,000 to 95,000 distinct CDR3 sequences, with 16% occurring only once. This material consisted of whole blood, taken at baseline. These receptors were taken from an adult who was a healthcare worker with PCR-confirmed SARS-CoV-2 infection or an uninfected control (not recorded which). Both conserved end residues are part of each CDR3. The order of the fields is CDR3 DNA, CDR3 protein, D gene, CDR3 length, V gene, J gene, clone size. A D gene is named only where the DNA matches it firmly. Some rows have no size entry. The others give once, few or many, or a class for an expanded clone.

TGTGCCATCAGTGATCAGGGGGCCCAAGCCCTCAATGAGCAGTTCTTC,CAISDQGAQALNEQFF,TRBD1,16,TRBV10-3,TRBJ2-1,few
TGTGCCAGCATGCCAGGATACCTTAGGGGGAATGAGCAGTTCTTC,CASMPGYLRGNEQFF,.,15,TRBV6-1,TRBJ2-1,.
TGTGCCAGCAGCCCCTACTTCTACGGGACAGGGGGAAACACCGGGGAGCTGTTTTTT,CASSPYFYGTGGNTGELFF,TRBD1,19,TRBV7-2,TRBJ2-2,.
TGTGCCAGCAGCCTAAACCGGCCAAGGCTAGCCAAAAACATTCAGTACTTC,CASSLNRPRLAKNIQYF,.,17,TRBV14,TRBJ2-4,few
TGCGCCAGCAGCCAGGGCAACCCGGGGGAGCTGTTTTTT,CASSQGNPGELFF,.,13,TRBV4-3,TRBJ2-2,.
TGTGCCTGGAGCCTCGGGGCCCCAACGAAACTGTTTTTT,CAWSLGAPTKLFF,.,13,TRBV30,TRBJ1-4,many
TGTGCCTGGAGTGTACTGGGCAACGAGCAGTACTTC,CAWSVLGNEQYF,.,12,TRBV30,TRBJ2-7,.
TGTGCCAGTAGACCTGCTAGCGTACAGAGGGCCAATGAGCAGTTCTTC,CASRPASVQRANEQFF,.,16,TRBV19,TRBJ2-1,.
TGTGCCAGCAGCCCTCAAGGGGTTCCTTACGAGCAGTACTTC,CASSPQGVPYEQYF,.,14,TRBV7-9,TRBJ2-7,.
TGTGCCAGCAGTGTATCTAGGAATTCACCCCTCCACTTT,CASSVSRNSPLHF,.,13,TRBV6-1,TRBJ1-6,.
TGTGCCAGCAGCTTAGAGGGGATCTCCACTGAAGCTTTCTTT,CASSLEGISTEAFF,.,14,TRBV11-1,TRBJ1-1,.
TGTGCCACTCACCCGGGACTAGAGCGCGAGCAGTACTTC,CATHPGLEREQYF,TRBD2,13,TRBV10-3,TRBJ2-7,.
TGTGCCAGTAGTTTCGGGACTAGAGATAGCACAGATACGCAGTATTTT,CASSFGTRDSTDTQYF,TRBD2,16,TRBV19,TRBJ2-3,few
TGTGCCAGCAGTTCACCCGTCGGTACGCAGTATTTT,CASSSPVGTQYF,.,12,TRBV7-9,TRBJ2-3,few
TGTGCCAGCAGTTTAGCCCTGGGGCATGAGCAGTTCTTC,CASSLALGHEQFF,.,13,TRBV12-3/TRBV12-4,TRBJ2-1,many
TGTGCCAGCAGTTCCCAGGGGGTAGCCAAAAACATTCAGTACTTC,CASSSQGVAKNIQYF,TRBD1,15,TRBV12-3/TRBV12-4,TRBJ2-4,.
TGTGCCAGCAGAAAGATGGGACGGTTGAACACTGAAGCTTTCTTT,CASRKMGRLNTEAFF,.,15,TRBV28,TRBJ1-1,.
TGTGCCAGCACGGGGGCTTACAATGAGCAGTTCTTC,CASTGAYNEQFF,.,12,TRBV5-6,TRBJ2-1,few
TGCAGCGTTCGGACGGCGAGGAATCAGCCCCAGCATTTT,CSVRTARNQPQHF,.,13,TRBV29-1,TRBJ1-5,many
TGCGCCAGCAGGGTCCAGCCTTGGGGCGAGCAGTACTTC,CASRVQPWGEQYF,.,13,TRBV5-1,TRBJ2-7,few
TGTGCCGGACGTGGGGCCAACGTCCTGACTTTC,CAGRGANVLTF,.,11,TRBV7-9,TRBJ2-6,few
TGTGCCAGCATCCCTTTACACAGGGGCAGTCAGCCCCAGCATTTT,CASIPLHRGSQPQHF,TRBD1,15,TRBV28,TRBJ1-5,few
TGCAGTGCTACTAGCGGGTTACCCTACGAGCAGTACTTC,CSATSGLPYEQYF,TRBD2,13,TRBV20-1,TRBJ2-7,few
TGCAGTGCTAGAGAGGGGGAAGGAGGCTACACCTTC,CSAREGEGGYTF,.,12,TRBV20-1,TRBJ1-2,many
TGTGCCAGCAGTTTTGGGATCGTGGGACTAGCGGGATCCGGGGAGCTGTTTTTT,CASSFGIVGLAGSGELFF,TRBD2,18,TRBV12-3/TRBV12-4,TRBJ2-2,few
TGCAGCGTTGTAGGCAGGGGAGAGACCCAGTACTTC,CSVVGRGETQYF,.,12,TRBV29-1,TRBJ2-5,.
TGTGCCAGCACCAAGGGGGGACCTCCACAGCCCCAGCATTTT,CASTKGGPPQPQHF,.,14,TRBV6-2/TRBV6-3,TRBJ1-5,medium-sized
TGTGCCAGCAGCTTCTCTGGCGCGACCACAGATACGCAGTATTTT,CASSFSGATTDTQYF,.,15,TRBV7-6,TRBJ2-3,once
TGTGCCAGCCAAAGGCTCCGTGAGCAGTTCTTC,CASQRLREQFF,.,11,TRBV28,TRBJ2-1,few
TGTGCCAGCAGCTTATTTCGTCTCGACAATGAGCAGTTCTTC,CASSLFRLDNEQFF,.,14,TRBV11-2,TRBJ2-1,few
TGTGCCAGCAGTTCAACCAGGGGGCTAGGGACAGATACGCAGTATTTT,CASSSTRGLGTDTQYF,TRBD1,16,TRBV12-3/TRBV12-4,TRBJ2-3,.
TGCGCCAGCAGCGGGACAGGAGGGACGCTACGAGATACGCAGTATTTT,CASSGTGGTLRDTQYF,TRBD1,16,TRBV5-1,TRBJ2-3,few
TGCAGCGCCTTGGGGGTGCACTATGGCTACACCTTC,CSALGVHYGYTF,.,12,TRBV29-1,TRBJ1-2,.
TGTGCCAGCAGTCTGACAGGGAACACTGAAGCTTTCTTT,CASSLTGNTEAFF,.,13,TRBV5-1,TRBJ1-1,medium-sized
TGTGCCAGCAGGGCGGGAGGTACAGATACGCAGTATTTT,CASRAGGTDTQYF,TRBD2,13,TRBV6-5,TRBJ2-3,few
TGTGCCATCAGTGATGATGGGGAGCAGTTCTTC,CAISDDGEQFF,.,11,TRBV10-3,TRBJ2-1,.
TGTGCCAGCAGCTCTGGGGGCGGGAGTGGAGGAGATGAGCAGTTCTTC,CASSSGGGSGGDEQFF,.,16,TRBV7-9,TRBJ2-1,many
TGCAGTGCTGGAGGGATGGGACATCCGAACACCGGGGAGCTGTTTTTT,CSAGGMGHPNTGELFF,.,16,TRBV20-1,TRBJ2-2,many
TGCAGTGCTAAGCAGGGAGGAGGCTACACCTTC,CSAKQGGGYTF,.,11,TRBV20-1,TRBJ1-2,.
TGTGCCAGCAGCTTCGTCCTTAGCGGGATGGATACGCAGTATTTT,CASSFVLSGMDTQYF,TRBD2,15,TRBV7-9,TRBJ2-3,few